A single sample gave rise to the 31 T cell receptor beta chains below, sequenced in a study of blood T cells in healthy people across ages. The authors ran a second PCR of roughly 6 to 12 cycles using a sample-barcoded 5' primer and a J-beta primer mix. In TCRdb, the 5' RACE reads were re-called with MiXCR into one record per CDR3 protein. The sample yields about 830,000 distinct CDR3 sequences, approximately 59% seen once. The material sequenced was blood. These TCRs come from a man aged 30-40 years in good health.

V usage is TRBV12-3 or TRBV12-4 and J usage is TRBJ2-7; D remains ambiguous. The V and J ends lost 5 bases and 5 bases respectively, with 13 bases between them. CDR3 length equals 13 residues. The CDR3 region is CASSRAQSDEQYF. CDR3 nucleotide sequence: TGTGCCAGCAGTCGTGCACAATCTGACGAGCAGTACTTC.

The rearrangement links TRBV12-3 or TRBV12-4 to TRBJ2-5, with D possibly matching TRBD1 (6 bases). TRBJ2-7 explains the end of the DNA better; the J call may be wrong. This CDR3 has 14 residues. CDR3 DNA: TGTGCCAGCAGTTTTTCGGGACAAACCTACGAGCAGTACTTC. It yields the protein CASSFSGQTYEQYF.

The DNA for the CDR3 is TGCAGTGCTAGAGATTCCGGCTCTCGGAGGGGCTACACCTTC. This gives the protein CSARDSGSRRGYTF. J is TRBJ1-2 and V is TRBV20-1; no firm D call. CDR1 DFQATT and CDR2 SNEGSKA come from the germline V gene (reference sequence). Trimming removed 0 bases at V and 8 bases at J, with 16 bases between. This CDR3 spans 14 amino acids.

The chain has TRBV10-3 and TRBJ2-1; D is perhaps TRBD1 (5 bases). The J call is doubtful: the DNA matches TRBJ2-7 better. The CDR3 consists of 12 residues. Germline values: CDR1 ENHRY, CDR2 SYGVKD. The CDR3 DNA is TGTGCCATCAGTCGACACGACAGCGAGCAGTACTTC. Translating it yields CAISRHDSEQYF.

The V call is TRBV20-1, the J call TRBJ2-7; 10 nucleotides line up with TRBD2. V gave up 5 bases and J gave up 6 bases; unmatched junction bases: 7. Looked up from germline, CDR1 is DFQATT and CDR2 is SNEGSKA (reference sequence). CDR3 length equals 13 residues. The CDR3 nucleotides read TGCAGTGCTTGGACTAGCGGTGGGGTCGAGCAGTACTTC. This codes for CSAWTSGGVEQYF.

Here the CDR3 DNA reads TGTGCCAGCAGCCAGCTAAGCGGGGGGGCTCTCTACGAGCAGTACTTC. This encodes CASSQLSGGALYEQYF. The chain recombines TRBV4-2 with TRBJ2-7, with TRBD2 matching 10 bases. The ends lost 3 bases at V and 3 bases at J; junction bases unmatched: 8. The length of the CDR3 is 16 residues. CDR1 LGHNA and CDR2 YNFKEQ come from the germline V gene.

This clonotype showed up just once. The chain links TRBV6-5 to TRBJ1-6; D possibly corresponds to TRBD1 (5 bases). The V gene's germline CDR1 is MNHEY and CDR2 SVGAGI. This CDR3 spans 13 amino acids. The V and J ends lost 2 bases and 9 bases respectively, with 8 bases between them. The CDR3 nucleotides read TGTGCCAGCAGTTACAATAGGGGTTCACCCCTCCACTTT. It is translated as CASSYNRGSPLHF.

The V and J genes are TRBV29-1 and TRBJ1-4, with D tentatively TRBD1 (5 bases). The CDR3 extends over 14 amino acids. The germline CDR1 and CDR2 sequences are SQVTM and ANQGSEA. V was cut by 5 bases and J by 0 bases, with 10 bases left in between. CDR3 region: CSVTDSATNEKLFF. DNA for the CDR3: TGCAGCGTTACCGACAGTGCAACTAATGAAAAACTGTTTTTT.

The rearrangement joins TRBV10-3 to TRBJ1-1; TRBD1 matches at 7 bases. CDR3 length: 16 amino acids. After removal of 2 bases from V and 0 bases from J, the junction contained 6 bases not matched to a gene. Per germline, CDR1 ENHRY and CDR2 SYGVKD. CDR3 in amino acids: CAISEEGQRMNTEAFF. DNA of the CDR3: TGTGCCATCAGTGAGGAGGGACAGCGCATGAACACTGAAGCTTTCTTT.

The CDR3 sequence is CASSDLSVTGTSSSYEQYF. Here the CDR3 DNA reads TGTGCCAGCAGTGACCTTTCGGTGACAGGGACTAGTAGCTCCTACGAGCAGTACTTC. The chain carries TRBV6-1 and TRBJ2-7, with a possible D match to TRBD2 (8 bases). V was pared by 3 bases and J by 0 bases, with 24 bases between. There are 19 residues in the CDR3. Looked up from germline, CDR1 is MNHNS and CDR2 is SASEGT.

The CDR3 DNA sequence: TGTGCCAGCTCACCGTCCTTAGCTAGACTTGGGGACATTAGGACCTACGAGCAGTACTTC. Its protein product is CASSPSLARLGDIRTYEQYF. The chain joins TRBV18 to TRBJ2-7, with D possibly being TRBD1 (6 bases). V was pared by 3 bases and J by 2 bases, with 29 bases between. Germline assignment: CDR1 KGHSH and CDR2 LQKENI. The CDR3 extends over 20 amino acids.

The J gene is TRBJ2-3, the V gene TRBV4-3; 8 nucleotides agree with TRBD1. CDR1 is LGHNA, CDR2 YSLEER, per germline. The CDR3 spans 15 residues. V shed 3 bases and J 5 bases; nucleotides not matched to a gene: 7. The CDR3 spells CASSQSTQGGDTQYF. Here the CDR3 DNA reads TGCGCCAGCAGCCAGTCCACACAGGGGGGAGATACGCAGTATTTT.

This clonotype has at least ten counts. This sequence joins TRBV18 and TRBJ2-3, with D possibly TRBD2 on 6 matching bases. Germline lookup yields CDR1 KGHSH and CDR2 LQKENI. The ends were cut back, 8 bases at V and 0 bases at J, with 12 bases in the middle. CDR3 length equals 14 residues. Here the CDR3 DNA reads TGTGCCAGCAGCCCGGGACTTAGCACAGATACGCAGTATTTT. Its translation: CASSPGLSTDTQYF.

This clonotype was detected only a few times. The rearrangement joins TRBV4-3 to TRBJ2-6; D is possibly TRBD2 (6 bases). CDR3 length: 18 amino acids. Germline assignment: CDR1 LGHNA and CDR2 YSLEER. V shed 1 base and J shed 4 bases, with 17 bases lying between them. The CDR3 region has the DNA TGCGCCAGCAGCCAAGCATATCACGGAGGGACCGGGGCCAACGTCCTGACTTTC. Translating gives CASSQAYHGGTGANVLTF.

The J gene is TRBJ1-2, the V gene TRBV6-1, with D uncertain. The CDR3 extends over 13 amino acids. V gave up 2 bases and J gave up 2 bases, with 6 bases separating them. Germline lookup yields CDR1 MNHNS and CDR2 SASEGT. As DNA, the CDR3 is TGTGCCAGCAGTGAAAGGCAGAACTATGGCTACACCTTC. It codes for CASSERQNYGYTF.

This sequence joins TRBV20-1 and TRBJ2-5; 10 bases are a match to TRBD2. The CDR3 length is 13 residues. Germline CDR1 and CDR2: DFQATT and SNEGSKA (reference sequence). The trim removed 4 bases at V and 5 bases at J, leaving 4 bases unmatched. The CDR3 region is CSAKRGGWETQYF. The CDR3 DNA reads as TGCAGTGCTAAGCGGGGGGGCTGGGAGACCCAGTACTTC.

The chain employs TRBV6-2 or TRBV6-3 and TRBJ2-5; D possibly corresponds to TRBD2 (6 bases). The germline V and J ends were trimmed by 4 bases and 5 bases, with 17 bases remaining between them. The CDR3 has 15 residues. Per germline, CDR1 MNHEY and CDR2 SVGEGT. The CDR3 here is CASSLREEGGETQYF. CDR3 DNA: TGTGCCAGCAGTTTACGCGAGGAGGGCGGGGAGACCCAGTACTTC.

The rearrangement links TRBV4-2 to TRBJ2-7, with D perhaps matching TRBD2 (5 bases). This CDR3 is 17 amino acids long. The V gene's germline CDR1 is LGHNA and CDR2 YNFKEQ. V was pared by 0 bases and J by 2 bases, with 17 bases between. The CDR3 region is CASSQDRGRAGAYEQYF. In DNA form, the CDR3 reads TGTGCCAGCAGCCAAGATCGAGGTCGTGCCGGGGCCTACGAGCAGTACTTC.

As for this clonotype: Mismatch with germline at one junction end may stem from a read error. V usage is TRBV6-2 or TRBV6-3 and J usage is TRBJ2-5; a weak D match, TRBD2 (6 bases). This CDR3 has 14 amino acids. Germline lookup yields CDR1 MNHEY and CDR2 SVGEGT. CDR3 bases: TGTGCTAGCAGTTACGGAAGGGAGGAAGAGACCCAGTACTTC. It encodes CASSYGREEETQYF.

V and J are TRBV6-1 and TRBJ1-2; D possibly corresponds to TRBD1 (5 bases). The CDR3 loop spans 14 amino acids. From germline, CDR1 is MNHNS and CDR2 SASEGT. V lost 6 bases and J lost 4, with 15 bases in between. The DNA of the CDR3 is TGTGCCAGCAGGGGGGTTGGGGGACTCTATGGCTACACCTTC. Its translation: CASRGVGGLYGYTF.

The V gene is TRBV9, the J gene TRBJ2-3, with 10 positions matching TRBD2. V shed 4 bases, J shed 1 base, and the junction held 6 bases outside the gene matches. Per the germline V gene, CDR1 is SGDLS and CDR2 is YYNGEE. This CDR3 has 16 amino acids. CDR3 coding DNA: TGTGCCAGCAGCACGCTCCTAGCGGGGGGCACAGATACGCAGTATTTT. It translates to CASSTLLAGGTDTQYF.

V gene TRBV27 combines with J gene TRBJ2-3; the D is unclear. V was trimmed by 5 bases and J by 6 bases, leaving 12 bases between them. Germline CDR1 and CDR2: MNHEY and SMNVEV (reference sequence). CDR3 size: 13 residues. The CDR3 loop reads CASSLYAGDTQYF. The CDR3 DNA is TGTGCCAGCAGTCTATACGCCGGGGATACGCAGTATTTT.

This clonotype turned up a few times. The V gene is TRBV11-2, the J gene TRBJ2-7, with TRBD1 as a possible D gene (6 bases). Germline CDR1 and CDR2: SGHAT and FQNNGV. Trimming removed 5 bases from V and 0 bases from J, with 14 bases in between. The length of the CDR3 is 15 residues. In DNA form, the CDR3 reads TGTGCCAGCAGCCCTACAGGGTTGAGCTCCTACGAGCAGTACTTC. This gives the protein CASSPTGLSSYEQYF.

The chain employs TRBV27 and TRBJ2-1; 8 bases map to TRBD2. The CDR3 runs 15 residues. The V segment lost 2 bases and the J segment 7 bases; nucleotides outside the gene matches: 7. Germline values: CDR1 MNHEY, CDR2 SMNVEV (reference sequence). CDR3 coding DNA: TGTGCCAGCAGTTTAGGGCGGGGGGTCCGAAATGAGCAGTTCTTC. Translating gives CASSLGRGVRNEQFF.

This clonotype was recorded a few times. The rearrangement uses TRBV20-1 and TRBJ2-5, with D maybe TRBD2 (6 bases). The length of the CDR3 is 15 residues. V lost 2 bases to trimming and J lost 5 bases, with 18 bases between them. Germline-derived CDR1 and CDR2 are DFQATT and SNEGSKA (reference sequence). As DNA, the CDR3 is TGCAGTGCTAGAAAGGGCCAGCGGGCCAAGGAGACCCAGTACTTC. Its translation: CSARKGQRAKETQYF.

This clonotype was picked up a small number of times. The chain joins TRBV7-2 to TRBJ2-7, with 11 nucleotides matching TRBD2. Germline V gene data show CDR1 as SGHTA and CDR2 as FQGNSA. V shed 1 base, J shed 2 bases, and the junction held 4 bases outside the gene matches. The CDR3 contains 16 residues. The CDR3 reads CASSLGSSGGAYEQYF. CDR3 sequence (DNA): TGTGCCAGCAGCTTAGGTAGTAGCGGGGGGGCCTACGAGCAGTACTTC.

This sequence joins TRBV20-1 and TRBJ2-4, with 10 positions matching TRBD2. Trimming took 4 bases from V and 13 from J; bases not matched to a gene: 10. The germline gives CDR1 DFQATT, CDR2 SNEGSKA (reference sequence). The CDR3 totals 13 residues. The CDR3 sequence: CSATGTSVLEQYF. CDR3 nucleotides: TGCAGTGCTACCGGGACTAGCGTATTGGAGCAGTACTTC.

This clonotype was seen a few times. This chain links TRBV2 with TRBJ2-1, with 12 bases fitting TRBD2. CDR1 SNHLY and CDR2 FYNNEI come from the germline V gene. With 5 bases clipped from V and 9 bases from J, the junction kept 8 bases outside the gene matches. The CDR3 has 15 residues. The CDR3, as DNA: TGTGCCAGCAGTCGACTAGCGGGGGCCGGAAGTGAGCAGTTCTTC. Its translation is CASSRLAGAGSEQFF.

This clonotype appeared once. The DNA for the CDR3 is TGTGCCAGCAGGCCGGCGGAAGGGCTTGGCTACACCTTC. Protein product: CASRPAEGLGYTF. The chain joins TRBV6-6 to TRBJ1-2; D not resolved. The germline V and J ends were trimmed by 6 bases and 7 bases, with 15 bases remaining between them. The CDR3 contains 13 residues. In germline, CDR1 is MNHNY, CDR2 SVGAGI (reference sequence).

In this sample, this clonotype turned up once. This chain links TRBV9 with TRBJ2-5, with 8 bases identical to TRBD2. The CDR3 runs 16 residues. J gave up 1 base and V 0 bases, and 5 bases lay outside the gene matches. From germline, CDR1 is SGDLS and CDR2 YYNGEE. CDR3 sequence: CASSVEGGGIQETQYF. The CDR3 bases are TGTGCCAGCAGCGTAGAGGGCGGGGGGATCCAAGAGACCCAGTACTTC.

J is TRBJ2-4 and V is TRBV29-1; unclear D gene. The J call may not be correct, given that the DNA end is closer to TRBJ2-7. This CDR3 is 11 amino acids long. Germline V gene lookup returns CDR1 SQVTM and CDR2 ANQGSEA. The CDR3 loop reads CSSRVNYEQYF. Here the CDR3 DNA reads TGCAGCTCACGAGTTAACTACGAGCAGTACTTC.